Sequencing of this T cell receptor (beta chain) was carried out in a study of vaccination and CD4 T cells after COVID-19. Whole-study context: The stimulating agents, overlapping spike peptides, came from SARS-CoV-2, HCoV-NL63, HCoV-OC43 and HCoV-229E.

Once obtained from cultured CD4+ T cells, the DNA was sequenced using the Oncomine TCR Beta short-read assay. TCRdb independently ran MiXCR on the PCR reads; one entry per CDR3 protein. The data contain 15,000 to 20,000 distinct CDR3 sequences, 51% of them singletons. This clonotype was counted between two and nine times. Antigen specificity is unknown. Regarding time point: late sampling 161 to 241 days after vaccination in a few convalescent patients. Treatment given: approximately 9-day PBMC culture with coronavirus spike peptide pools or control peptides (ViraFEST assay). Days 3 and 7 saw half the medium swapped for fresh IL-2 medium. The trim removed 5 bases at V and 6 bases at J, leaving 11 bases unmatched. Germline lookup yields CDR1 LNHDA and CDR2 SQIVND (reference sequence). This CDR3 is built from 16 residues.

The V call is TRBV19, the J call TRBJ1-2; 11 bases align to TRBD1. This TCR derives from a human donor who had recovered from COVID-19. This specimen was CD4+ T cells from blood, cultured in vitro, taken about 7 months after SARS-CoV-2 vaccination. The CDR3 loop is CASSSGTGGAWDGYTF. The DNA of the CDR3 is TGTGCCAGTAGTTCCGGGACAGGGGGTGCCTGGGATGGCTACACCTTC.